The next 17 T cell receptor beta chains were all read from a single sample in a study of blood T cells in healthy people across ages (dated by TCRdb to the mid-2010s). The method behind the library was 5' RACE. Sequencing took place on an Illumina HiSeq 2500. The second PCR ran for about 6 to 12 cycles and used a J-beta primer mix along with a sample-barcoded 5' primer. TCRdb redid the processing of the public reads, applying fastp at Q25 and MiXCR, and retained in-frame beta chains. Duplicate CDR3 protein sequences are folded into a single record with the most common DNA and genes. The sample includes more than 1.4 million distinct CDR3 sequences, with 42% observed a single time. Clones ranked in the top ten supply under 8% of the sample. Sequencing input: blood. These receptors were obtained from a woman under 30 in good health.

The V and J genes are TRBV29-1 and TRBJ2-1; 8 positions agree with TRBD2. The germline CDR1 and CDR2 sequences are SQVTM and ANQGSEA. The CDR3 has 12 amino acids. Losses at the gene ends were 6 bases for V and 8 bases for J; bases not matched to a gene: 6. CDR3 in amino acids: CSVAGLDDEQFF. The CDR3 DNA sequence: TGCAGCGTGGCGGGACTAGACGATGAGCAGTTCTTC.

V gene TRBV9 combines with J gene TRBJ2-2; D tentatively reads TRBD1 or TRBD2 (5 bases each). Trimming removed 0 bases from V and 5 bases from J, with 11 bases in between. CDR3 length equals 15 residues. CDR1 and CDR2 from the germline V gene are SGDLS and YYNGEE. The chain's CDR3 is CASSVVGRRTGELFF. DNA for the CDR3: TGTGCCAGCAGCGTAGTGGGACGGAGGACCGGGGAGCTGTTTTTT.

The chain is built from TRBV5-1 and TRBJ2-1; D perhaps matches TRBD1 (5 bases). Per germline, CDR1 SGHRS and CDR2 YFSETQ. The V and J ends lost 4 bases and 10 bases respectively, with 15 bases between them. CDR3 size: 13 residues. CDR3 DNA: TGCGCCAGCAGCGTGAAGGGGCCTTACGAGCAGTTCTTC. It yields the protein CASSVKGPYEQFF.

V usage is TRBV20-1 and J usage is TRBJ2-3, with 9 bases aligning to TRBD1. CDR3 length: 16 residues. J lost 0 bases, V lost 4 bases, and 8 bases had no gene match. Looked up from germline, CDR1 is DFQATT and CDR2 is SNEGSKA (reference sequence). The CDR3 region has the DNA TGCAGTGCTACCGCCCCAGGGACAGGGAGCACAGATACGCAGTATTTT. This encodes CSATAPGTGSTDTQYF.

This clonotype was seen only a few times. CDR3 coding DNA: TGTGCCAGCAGCCAAGGGAGTCTGGCGGGTTGGTACCAAGAGACCCAGTACTTC. Residues: CASSQGSLAGWYQETQYF. The gene calls are TRBV14 and TRBJ2-5; the D gene is possibly TRBD2 (5 bases). In germline, CDR1 is SGHDN, CDR2 FVKESK. The CDR3 has 18 amino acids. Trimming removed 1 base at V and 0 bases at J, with 18 bases between. The variable domain in full, with the rest retrieved from reference TRBV14 and TRBJ2-5, is EAGVTQFPSHSVIEKGQTVTLRCDPISGHDNLYWYRRVMGKEIKFLLHFVKESKQDESGMPNNRFLAERTGGTYSTLKVQPAELEDSGVYFCASSQGSLAGWYQETQYFGPGTRLLVL.

The chain uses TRBV6-5 and TRBJ2-7; 8 positions agree with TRBD2. Judging by the DNA end, TRBJ2-5 fits better; the J call may be wrong. The CDR3 loop spans 16 amino acids. Germline V CDR1 and CDR2: MNHEY, SVGAGI. The CDR3 region has the DNA TGTGCCAGCAGTTCTGCCGGGACTAGTGAGGAGGAGACCCAGTACTTC. As protein: CASSSAGTSEEETQYF.

The V gene is TRBV10-3, the J gene TRBJ1-5; 8 positions agree with TRBD1. The germline gives CDR1 ENHRY, CDR2 SYGVKD. The ends lost 5 bases at V and 5 bases at J; junction bases unmatched: 5. The CDR3 spans 14 residues. CDR3 loop: CAISRTGWDQPQHF. In nucleotides, the CDR3 is TGTGCCATCAGTCGGACAGGGTGGGATCAGCCCCAGCATTTT.

This clonotype was counted between two and nine times. V usage is TRBV18 and J usage is TRBJ2-1; D gene uncertain. The CDR3 is 14 residues long. V lost 6 bases, J lost 6 bases, and 15 bases lay in between. Germline V gives CDR1 KGHSH, CDR2 LQKENI. The CDR3 nucleotides read TGTGCCAGCTCCCTTCCCGGTTCGGGCAATGAGCAGTTCTTC. Translating it yields CASSLPGSGNEQFF.

This chain joins TRBV24-1 and TRBJ1-1, with no clear D. Germline CDR1 KGHDR, CDR2 SFDVKD. CDR3 size: 15 residues. Trimming left V 9 bases short and J 2 bases short, with 18 bases between. Here the CDR3 reads CATEGSDMGNTEAFF. In nucleotides, the CDR3 is TGTGCCACCGAGGGCTCAGACATGGGTAACACTGAAGCTTTCTTT.

This chain connects TRBV15 to TRBJ2-2; possibly TRBD1 for D (6 bases). The CDR3 is 14 amino acids. Germline loops: CDR1 LNHNV, CDR2 YYDKDF (reference sequence). The V end was cut by 4 bases, the J end by 5 bases, with 11 bases between. The CDR3 region has the DNA TGTGCCACCAGCAACGACAGGAAAACCGGGGAGCTGTTTTTT. Translation: CATSNDRKTGELFF.

In its sample, this clonotype was seen once. V is TRBV12-3 or TRBV12-4 and J is TRBJ2-5; possibly TRBD1 or TRBD2 for D (6 bases each). Trimming shortened V by 2 bases and J by 5 bases, and 15 bases separated the two germline ends. The CDR3 has 15 residues. The CDR3 DNA reads TGTGCCAGCAGTTTAATGGGGGGCACTTCGGAGACCCAGTACTTC. It specifies CASSLMGGTSETQYF.

This clonotype appeared a few times. V usage is TRBV14 and J usage is TRBJ2-1; D ambiguous. The CDR3 extends over 15 amino acids. Germline V gives CDR1 SGHDN, CDR2 FVKESK. Trimming left V 4 bases short and J 4 bases short, with 14 bases between. CDR3 sequence reads: CASSLVGMGYNEQFF. The CDR3 nucleotides are TGTGCCAGCAGCCTAGTGGGGATGGGATACAATGAGCAGTTCTTC.

The genes are TRBV20-1 and TRBJ2-7; 10 bases agree with TRBD1. V lost 5 bases and J lost 5; bases outside the gene matches: 9. The V gene's germline CDR1 is DFQATT and CDR2 SNEGSKA (reference sequence). The CDR3 length is 14 residues. CDR3 loop: CSADPGQGLNEQYF. The CDR3 DNA follows: TGCAGTGCTGACCCGGGACAGGGGCTGAACGAGCAGTACTTC.

In this sample, this clonotype turned up many times. The rearrangement links TRBV6-1 to TRBJ2-1; the D is unclear. This CDR3 region has 12 residues. Per germline, CDR1 MNHNS and CDR2 SASEGT. Trimming cost V 6 bases and J 3 bases, with 6 bases left between them. The DNA for the CDR3 is TGTGCCAGCAGGTCGGGCTACAATGAGCAGTTCTTC. It encodes CASRSGYNEQFF.

This clonotype has only one observation. In nucleotides, the CDR3 is TGTGCCAGCAGGTTACCGGGACAGGGTTCCTACAATGAGCAGTTCTTC. The encoded protein is CASRLPGQGSYNEQFF. This chain joins TRBV9 and TRBJ2-1; TRBD1 agrees at 9 bases. Germline V gene lookup returns CDR1 SGDLS and CDR2 YYNGEE. The length of the CDR3 is 16 residues. The V segment lost 5 bases and the J segment 1 base; nucleotides outside the gene matches: 7. Looking up the rest from reference TRBV9 and TRBJ2-1 gives the full variable domain: DSGVTQTPKHLITATGQRVTLRCSPRSGDLSVYWYQQSLDQGLQFLIQYYNGEERAKGNILERFSAQQFPDLHSELNLSSLELGDSALYFCASRLPGQGSYNEQFFGPGTRLTVL.

In its sample, this clonotype was seen once. The rearrangement links TRBV6-6 to TRBJ1-2; D gene ambiguous. The CDR3 runs 13 residues. From germline, CDR1 is MNHNY and CDR2 SVGAGI (reference sequence). V was shortened by 7 bases and J by 5 bases, with 14 bases between the two germline ends. The CDR3 region has the DNA TGTGCCAGCATAACTACCCAGAGTTATGGCTACACCTTC. Encoded protein: CASITTQSYGYTF.

This clonotype was detected many times. The V gene is TRBV6-2 or TRBV6-3, the J gene TRBJ2-5, with D unclear. Germline V gene sequence: CDR1 MNHEY, CDR2 SVGEGT. Trimming pared 7 bases from V and 5 bases from J, leaving 8 bases between. CDR3 length: 11 residues. CDR3 sequence reads: CASTQRETQYF. In nucleotides, the CDR3 is TGTGCCAGCACTCAGAGGGAGACCCAGTACTTC.